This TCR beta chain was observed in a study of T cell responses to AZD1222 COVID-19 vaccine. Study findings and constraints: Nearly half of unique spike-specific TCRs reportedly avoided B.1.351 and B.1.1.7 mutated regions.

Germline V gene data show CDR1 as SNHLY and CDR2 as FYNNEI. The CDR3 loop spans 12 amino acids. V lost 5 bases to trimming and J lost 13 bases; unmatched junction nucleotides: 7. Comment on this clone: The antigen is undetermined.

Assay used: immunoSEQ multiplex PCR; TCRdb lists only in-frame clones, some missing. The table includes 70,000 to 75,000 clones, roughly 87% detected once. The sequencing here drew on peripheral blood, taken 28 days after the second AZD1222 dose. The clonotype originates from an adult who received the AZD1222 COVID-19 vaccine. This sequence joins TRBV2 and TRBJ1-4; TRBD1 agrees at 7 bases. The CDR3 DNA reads TGTGCCAGCAGTCGGGGACAGTTAGGACTGTTTTTT. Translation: CASSRGQLGLFF.